This section outlines one TCR beta chain sequence together with its context. The target of this receptor is not known. A much more abundant neighbour one base away suggests this may be a read error. Given the absence of the conserved phenylalanine or tryptophan at the CDR3 end, a read error is likely. The donors were healthy, HIV-negative adults with no recently reported acute infections or vaccinations. Only Caucasian adults living in Nashville, Tennessee, USA were represented among the donors. For unsorted samples, some 100 million PBMCs were counted, and genomic DNA was extracted using the QIAamp DNA Blood Mini kit. After blood collection by leukapheresis, PBMCs were isolated using Ficoll-Histopaque density gradient centrifugation and then cryopreserved in the vapor phase of liquid nitrogen. This entry belongs to a study of shared clonotypes between healthy human individuals (dated by TCRdb to the early 2020s). Study-level background: A couple of women and three men aged 18 to 49 years were included in the cohort. Libraries were prepared and TCR repertoires were sequenced by different laboratories using diverse techniques, in order to increase sequencing depth and limit assay-specific biases. Blood TCR repertoires of five healthy adults were deeply sequenced to estimate repertoire size and the extent of clonotype sharing between individuals. Between about 0.94 and 8.9 billion PBMCs per donor were obtained by leukapheresis. The paper as a whole reports these results and caveats: Because the study included a small number of donors, the genetic and exposure-history diversity represented was limited. Sampling was limited to blood, and TCR repertoires in tissue likely differ from TCR repertoires in blood. Pairwise subsampling led to the expectation that sequencing depth would affect the degree of clonotype sharing among donors.

Sequences GTSNPN (CDR1) and SVGIG (CDR2) are obtained from the germline V gene (reference sequence). The CDR3 sequence runs 13 residues, both termini included. CDR3 DNA only is kept here, 39 bases in frame from base 1. Between the V and J ends, shortened by 0 bases and 5 bases respectively, the junction contains 10 bases. Using the deep immunoSEQ assay, multiplex PCR amplified TCR CDR3 regions from genomic DNA. Extracted genomic DNA from each cell subset was distributed evenly across all wells of several immunoSEQ 96-well plates, and each plate was treated as a replicate. For unsorted PBMC, about 0.3 ug genomic DNA, equal to 25,000 to 35,000 T cell genomes, was loaded into each replicate PCR. Genomic DNA from unsorted PBMC was sequenced over ten immunoSEQ deep assay plates. Purified libraries were measured with a Qubit 3.0 fluorometer, size-checked on a Bioanalyzer 2100, and measured again with the KAPA Library Quantification kit. A separate single-read 150-cycle Illumina NextSeq 550 flow cell was used to sequence each immunoSEQ 96-well plate. The authors processed their data as follows. Because the immunoSEQ output included only junctional sequences and no quality scores, the filtering could not be the same as the filtering used for full-length reads. To assign V/J genes and CDR3, sequences were annotated against IMGT germline references using PyIR, a Python wrapper for IgBLAST v1.9. Reads were removed for weak V/J assignments (E-value above 1e-6), missing CDR3, stop codons, out-of-frame junctions, or ambiguous translated residues. A V3J clonotype was defined by an identical inferred V gene, J gene, and CDR3 amino acid sequence. The percentage overlap between two repertoires was calculated by dividing the number of shared unique clonotypes by the size of the smaller repertoire. Richness of each repertoire was evaluated using RTK rarefaction, the Chao1 estimator, and Recon v2.1 estimates of unobserved clonotypes. The source is immuneACCESS, and TCRdb retained only in-frame sequences with V and J called. Part of the clones is not carried over; for the studies checked, unresolved V genes explain less than half of this, and the remainder is unexplained. The V and J calls and clone size are taken from that table; D and trimming were inferred from the DNA. A total of hundreds of thousands of clones appear in this sample, approximately 77% of them only once. Around 12% of the sample belongs to the ten largest clones.

What was sequenced was PBMCs. The rearrangement combines TRBV30 with TRBJ1-2; TRBD1 is a weak D gene call, 5 bases matching. This clonotype was obtained from a middle-aged woman in good health. Some clones in this sample may be carry-over from other donors' samples. The CDR3 amino acid sequence is: CAWSVAGEYGYTL. The DNA sequence is as follows: TGTGCCTGGAGTGTTGCGGGGGAGTATGGCTACACCCTC.